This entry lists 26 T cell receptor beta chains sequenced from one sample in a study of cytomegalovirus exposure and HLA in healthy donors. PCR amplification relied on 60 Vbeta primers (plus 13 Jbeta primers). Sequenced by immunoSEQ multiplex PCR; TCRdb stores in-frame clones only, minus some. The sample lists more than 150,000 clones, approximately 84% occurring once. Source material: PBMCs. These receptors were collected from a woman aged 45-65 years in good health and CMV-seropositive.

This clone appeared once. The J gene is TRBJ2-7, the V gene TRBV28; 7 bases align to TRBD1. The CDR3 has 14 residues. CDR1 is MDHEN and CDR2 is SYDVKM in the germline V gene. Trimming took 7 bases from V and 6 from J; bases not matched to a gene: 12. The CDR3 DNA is TGTGCCAGCATCTACTCAACAGGGGAGCGCGAGCAGTACTTC. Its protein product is CASIYSTGEREQYF. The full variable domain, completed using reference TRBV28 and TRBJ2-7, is DVKVTQSSRYLVKRTGEKVFLECVQDMDHENMFWYRQDPGLGLRLIYFSYDVKMKEKGDIPEGYSVSREKKERFSLILESASTNQTSMYLCASIYSTGEREQYFGPGTRLTVT.

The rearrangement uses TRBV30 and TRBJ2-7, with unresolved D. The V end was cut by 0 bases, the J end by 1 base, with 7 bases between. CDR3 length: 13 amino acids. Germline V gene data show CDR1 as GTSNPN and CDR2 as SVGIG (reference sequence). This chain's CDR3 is CAWSVTVSYEQYF. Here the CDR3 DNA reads TGTGCCTGGAGTGTAACAGTGTCCTACGAGCAGTACTTC.

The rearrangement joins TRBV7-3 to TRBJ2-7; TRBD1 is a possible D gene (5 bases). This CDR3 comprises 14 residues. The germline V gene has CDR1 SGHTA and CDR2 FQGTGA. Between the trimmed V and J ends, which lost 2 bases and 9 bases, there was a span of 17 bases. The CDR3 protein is CASSLGHGPFAQYF. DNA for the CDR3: TGTGCCAGCAGCTTAGGACACGGGCCTTTTGCGCAGTACTTC.

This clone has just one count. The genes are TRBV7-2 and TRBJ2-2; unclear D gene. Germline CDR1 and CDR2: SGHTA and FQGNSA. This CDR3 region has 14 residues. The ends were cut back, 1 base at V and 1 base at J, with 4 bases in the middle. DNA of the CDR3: TGTGCCAGCAGCTTAGGACAGAACACCGGGGAGCTGTTTTTT. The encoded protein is CASSLGQNTGELFF.

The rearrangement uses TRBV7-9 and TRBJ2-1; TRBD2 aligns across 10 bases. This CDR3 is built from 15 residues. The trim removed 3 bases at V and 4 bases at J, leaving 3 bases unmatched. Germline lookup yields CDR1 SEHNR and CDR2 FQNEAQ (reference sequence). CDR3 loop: CASSLGLASYNEQFF. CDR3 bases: TGTGCCAGCAGCTTGGGACTAGCGTCGTACAATGAGCAGTTCTTC.

The CDR3, as DNA: TGTGCCAGCAGCTCTTCACTAGCGGGGGGTTCTGAGACCCAGTACTTC. This codes for CASSSSLAGGSETQYF. The V call is TRBV7-2, the J call TRBJ2-5; TRBD2 agrees at 12 bases. The CDR3 sequence is 16 residues long. Per the germline V gene, CDR1 is SGHTA and CDR2 is FQGNSA. Losses at the gene ends were 4 bases for V and 5 bases for J; bases not matched to a gene: 8.

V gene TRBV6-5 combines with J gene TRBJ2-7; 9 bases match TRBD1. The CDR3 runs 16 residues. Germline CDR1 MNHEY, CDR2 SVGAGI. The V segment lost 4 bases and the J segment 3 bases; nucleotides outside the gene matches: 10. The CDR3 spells CASSSATDRGFYEQYF. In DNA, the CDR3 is TGTGCCAGCAGTTCCGCCACGGACAGGGGATTCTACGAGCAGTACTTC.

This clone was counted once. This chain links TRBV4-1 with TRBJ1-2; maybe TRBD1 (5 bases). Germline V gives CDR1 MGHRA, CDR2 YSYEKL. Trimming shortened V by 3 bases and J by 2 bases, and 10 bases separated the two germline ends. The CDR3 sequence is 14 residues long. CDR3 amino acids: CASSQSQANYGYTF. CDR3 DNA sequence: TGCGCCAGCAGCCAGTCACAGGCGAACTATGGCTACACCTTC.

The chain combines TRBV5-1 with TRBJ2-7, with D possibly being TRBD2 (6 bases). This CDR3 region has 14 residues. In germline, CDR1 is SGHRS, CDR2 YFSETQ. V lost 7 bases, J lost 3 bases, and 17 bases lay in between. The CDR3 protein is CASGTGTGDYEQYF. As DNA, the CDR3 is TGCGCCAGCGGGACGGGGACGGGGGACTACGAGCAGTACTTC.

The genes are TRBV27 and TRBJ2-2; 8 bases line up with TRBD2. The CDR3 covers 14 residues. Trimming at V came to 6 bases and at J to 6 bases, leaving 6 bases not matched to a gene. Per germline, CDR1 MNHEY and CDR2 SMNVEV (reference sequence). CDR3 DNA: TGTGCCAGCAGGCCGGGACTAGTGCCCGGGGAGCTGTTTTTT. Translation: CASRPGLVPGELFF.

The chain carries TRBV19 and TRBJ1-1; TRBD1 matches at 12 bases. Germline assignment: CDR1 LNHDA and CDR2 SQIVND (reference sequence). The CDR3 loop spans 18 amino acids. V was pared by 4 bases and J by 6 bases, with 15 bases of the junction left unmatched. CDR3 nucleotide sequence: TGTGCCAGTAGTACAACTCAATTTGGGACAGGGGGCTTCTCTGAAGCTTTCTTT. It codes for CASSTTQFGTGGFSEAFF.

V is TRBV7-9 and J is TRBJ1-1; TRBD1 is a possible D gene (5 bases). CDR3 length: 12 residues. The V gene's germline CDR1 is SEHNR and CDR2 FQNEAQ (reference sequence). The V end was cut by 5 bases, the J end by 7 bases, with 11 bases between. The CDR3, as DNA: TGTGCCAGCAGCCAACTGACAGATGAAGCTTTCTTT. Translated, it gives CASSQLTDEAFF.

The CDR3 reads CASSIDRVEEKLFF. For the CDR3, the DNA is TGTGCCAGTAGTATCGACAGGGTGGAAGAAAAACTGTTTTTT. The chain links TRBV19 to TRBJ1-4; TRBD1 agrees at 7 bases. V lost 3 bases and J lost 8; bases outside the gene matches: 6. The CDR3 has 14 residues. CDR1 and CDR2 (germline): LNHDA, SQIVND (reference sequence).

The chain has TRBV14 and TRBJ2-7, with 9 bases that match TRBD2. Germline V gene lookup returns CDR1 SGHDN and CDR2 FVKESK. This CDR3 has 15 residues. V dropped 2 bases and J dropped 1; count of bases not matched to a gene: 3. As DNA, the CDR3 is TGTGCCAGCAGCCAATATAGCGGGGGTTCCTACGAGCAGTACTTC. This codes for CASSQYSGGSYEQYF.

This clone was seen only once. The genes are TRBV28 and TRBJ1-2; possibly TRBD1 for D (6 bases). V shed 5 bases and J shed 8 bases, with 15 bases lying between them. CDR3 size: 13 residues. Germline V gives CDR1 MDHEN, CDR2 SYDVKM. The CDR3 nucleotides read TGTGCCAGCAGTCCCCCAGGGGCGAGGGGCTACACCTTC. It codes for CASSPPGARGYTF.

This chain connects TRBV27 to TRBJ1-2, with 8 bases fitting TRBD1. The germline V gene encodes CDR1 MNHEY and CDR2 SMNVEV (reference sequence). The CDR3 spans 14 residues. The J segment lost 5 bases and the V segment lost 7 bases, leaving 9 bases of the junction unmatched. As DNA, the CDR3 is TGTGCCAGCACCCCTTTCGACAGGGGTTATGGCTACACCTTC. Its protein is CASTPFDRGYGYTF.

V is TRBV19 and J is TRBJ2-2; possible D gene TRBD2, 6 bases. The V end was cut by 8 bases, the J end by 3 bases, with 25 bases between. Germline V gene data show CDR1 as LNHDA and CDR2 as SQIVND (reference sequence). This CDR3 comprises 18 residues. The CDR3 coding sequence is TGTGCCAGTGGGGGAGGCCCCGCTGTGTGGCCCTACACCGGGGAGCTGTTTTTT. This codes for CASGGGPAVWPYTGELFF.

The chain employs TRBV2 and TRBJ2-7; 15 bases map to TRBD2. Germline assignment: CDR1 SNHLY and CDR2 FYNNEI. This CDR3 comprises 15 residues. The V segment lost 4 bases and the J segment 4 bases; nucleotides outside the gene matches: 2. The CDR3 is CASSAGTSGGYEQYF. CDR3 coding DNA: TGTGCCAGCAGTGCCGGGACTAGCGGGGGGTACGAGCAGTACTTC.

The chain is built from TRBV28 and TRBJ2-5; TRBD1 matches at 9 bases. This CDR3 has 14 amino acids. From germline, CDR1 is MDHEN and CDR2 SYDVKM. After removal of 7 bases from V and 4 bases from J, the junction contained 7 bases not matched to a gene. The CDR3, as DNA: TGTGCCAGCAAGGTGTCACAGGGGGCAGAGACCCAGTACTTC. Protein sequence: CASKVSQGAETQYF.

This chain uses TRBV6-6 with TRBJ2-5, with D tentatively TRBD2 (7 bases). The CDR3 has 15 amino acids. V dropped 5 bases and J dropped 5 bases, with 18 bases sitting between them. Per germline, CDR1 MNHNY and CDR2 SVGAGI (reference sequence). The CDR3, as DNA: TGTGCCAGCAGTCTAAACTCAGGGGAGGGTGAGACCCAGTACTTC. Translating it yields CASSLNSGEGETQYF.

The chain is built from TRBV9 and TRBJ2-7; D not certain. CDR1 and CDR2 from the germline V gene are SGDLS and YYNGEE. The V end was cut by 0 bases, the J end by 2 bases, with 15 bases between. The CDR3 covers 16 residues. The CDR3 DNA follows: TGTGCCAGCAGCGTAGTTGACACCACAAGACCCTACGAGCAGTACTTC. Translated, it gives CASSVVDTTRPYEQYF.

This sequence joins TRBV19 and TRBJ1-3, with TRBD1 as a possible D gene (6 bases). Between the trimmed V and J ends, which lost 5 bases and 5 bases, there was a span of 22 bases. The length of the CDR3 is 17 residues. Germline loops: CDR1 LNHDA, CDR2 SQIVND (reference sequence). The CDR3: CASSSAQVVQGRNTIYF. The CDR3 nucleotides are TGTGCCAGTAGTTCCGCTCAGGTTGTACAGGGAAGAAACACCATATATTTT.

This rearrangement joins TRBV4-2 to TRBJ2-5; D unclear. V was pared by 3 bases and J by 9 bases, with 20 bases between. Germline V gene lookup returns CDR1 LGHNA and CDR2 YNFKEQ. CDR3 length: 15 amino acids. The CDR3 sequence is CASSHRPDRAEAQYF. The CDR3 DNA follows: TGTGCCAGCAGCCATAGACCCGACCGCGCTGAGGCCCAGTACTTC.

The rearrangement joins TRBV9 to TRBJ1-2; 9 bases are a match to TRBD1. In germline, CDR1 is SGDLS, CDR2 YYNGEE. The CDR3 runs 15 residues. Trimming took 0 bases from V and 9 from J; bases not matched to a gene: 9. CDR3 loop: CASSVDGGQGMRYTF. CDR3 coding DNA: TGTGCCAGCAGCGTAGATGGGGGACAGGGAATGCGCTACACCTTC.

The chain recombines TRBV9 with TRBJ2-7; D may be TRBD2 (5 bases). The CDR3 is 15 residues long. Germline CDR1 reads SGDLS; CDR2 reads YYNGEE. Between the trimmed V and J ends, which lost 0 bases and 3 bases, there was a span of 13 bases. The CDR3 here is CASSVAYGSGYEQYF. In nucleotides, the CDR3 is TGTGCCAGCAGCGTAGCTTATGGGAGCGGCTACGAGCAGTACTTC.

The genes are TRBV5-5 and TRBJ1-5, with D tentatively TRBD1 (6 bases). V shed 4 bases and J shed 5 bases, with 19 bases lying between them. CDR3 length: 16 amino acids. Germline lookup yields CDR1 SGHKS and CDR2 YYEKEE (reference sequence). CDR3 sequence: CASSLGGDNQYQPQHF. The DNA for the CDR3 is TGTGCCAGCAGCCTTGGGGGGGACAACCAATATCAGCCCCAGCATTTT.